This passage covers 20 T cell receptor beta chains from one sample sequenced in a study of beta chain features in type 1 diabetes. The antigens of these receptors remain unknown. Study outcomes and limitations: For Type 1 diabetes patients, all four CD4+ subsets carried TCRB CDR3s that were moderately but significantly shorter.

Sequenced material consisted of expressed TCRB transcripts (all of the isolated RNA was reverse transcribed). Only in-frame clones appear in the TCRdb table, and some are missing; sequencing was by immunoSEQ multiplex PCR. The data show more than 300,000 clones, 7% to 10% seen once. Sequencing input: central memory CD4+ T cells from blood. Receptors originate from a young man with type 1 diabetes.

This clone was detected a few times. The chain links TRBV4-3 to TRBJ1-2; D unresolved. V was cut by 4 bases and J by 4 bases, with 16 bases left in between. Germline CDR1 LGHNA, CDR2 YSLEER. CDR3 size: 15 residues. CDR3 bases: TGCGCCAGCAGCCTTGGGCTAGCCGGAGGCTATGGCTACACCTTC. This sequence encodes CASSLGLAGGYGYTF.

V and J are TRBV18 and TRBJ2-7, with 7 bases that match TRBD1. After removal of 2 bases from V and 1 base from J, the junction contained 5 bases not matched to a gene. The CDR3 extends over 15 amino acids. Germline assignment: CDR1 KGHSH and CDR2 LQKENI. The CDR3 bases are TGTGCCAGCTCACCAGGACAGGATGCGTCCTACGAGCAGTACTTC. It codes for CASSPGQDASYEQYF.

The chain employs TRBV28 and TRBJ1-6; D is ambiguous. Germline assignment: CDR1 MDHEN and CDR2 SYDVKM. V dropped 6 bases and J dropped 6 bases, with 15 bases sitting between them. CDR3 length equals 15 residues. The CDR3 DNA sequence: TGTGCCAGCAGGCTCGGGAGGCGTGGTAATTCACCCCTCCACTTT. It codes for CASRLGRRGNSPLHF.

V usage is TRBV18 and J usage is TRBJ2-7; maybe TRBD1 (6 bases). The CDR3 consists of 15 residues. V was shortened by 2 bases and J by 0 bases, with 11 bases between the two germline ends. Germline V gene lookup returns CDR1 KGHSH and CDR2 LQKENI. The chain's CDR3 is CASSPDRPSSYEQYF. As DNA, the CDR3 is TGTGCCAGCTCACCAGACAGGCCATCCTCCTACGAGCAGTACTTC.

Notes on this clone: Other DNA sequences from this sample encode an identical CDR3 as well. The rearrangement uses TRBV4-3 and TRBJ1-6; no clear D. The V gene's germline CDR1 is LGHNA and CDR2 YSLEER. The CDR3 is made up of 13 amino acids. Trimming removed 1 base at V and 6 bases at J, with 4 bases between. DNA of the CDR3: TGCGCCAGCAGCCAAGGCGGTAATTCACCCCTCCACTTT. Protein product: CASSQGGNSPLHF.

This clone was seen only a few times. The sample carries other DNA sequences with the same CDR3. This sequence joins TRBV5-1 and TRBJ1-2; D gene ambiguous. Germline V gene data show CDR1 as SGHRS and CDR2 as YFSETQ. The V end lost 0 bases, the J end lost 7 bases, and 4 bases lay between the germline ends. There are 11 residues in the CDR3. For the CDR3, the DNA is TGCGCCAGCAGCTTGGCCGGTGGCTACACCTTC. This gives the protein CASSLAGGYTF.

V is TRBV7-2 and J is TRBJ2-3, with a possible D match to TRBD2 (6 bases). The germline gives CDR1 SGHTA, CDR2 FQGNSA. This CDR3 contains 16 residues. V lost 5 bases, J lost 0 bases, and 15 bases lay in between. The CDR3 DNA follows: TGTGCCAGCAGCCAAGGGACTTCTGTTAGCACAGATACGCAGTATTTT. Translated: CASSQGTSVSTDTQYF.

This clone appeared a few times. Germline and junction disagree at one end, which may indicate a read error. The CDR3 spells CASGRQNAEAFF. CDR3 sequence (DNA): TGTGCCAGCGGAAGACAGAACGCTGAAGCTTTCTTT. This sequence joins TRBV2 and TRBJ1-1; the D gene is possibly TRBD1 (5 bases). The germline V gene has CDR1 SNHLY and CDR2 FYNNEI. The CDR3 is 12 amino acids.

CDR3 sequence (DNA): TGTGCCATCAGCGGTGGGGGACTGGGGGATACGCAGTATTTT. Translated: CAISGGGLGDTQYF. V and J are TRBV27 and TRBJ2-3; possibly TRBD2 for D (6 bases). Germline V CDR1 and CDR2: MNHEY, SMNVEV (reference sequence). V gave up 10 bases and J gave up 6 bases, with 20 bases separating them. This CDR3 has 14 amino acids.

This clone was seen once. The V gene is TRBV27, the J gene TRBJ1-6; 9 positions match TRBD1. V lost 2 bases, J lost 1 base, and 9 bases stayed unmatched. This CDR3 contains 19 residues. Per germline, CDR1 MNHEY and CDR2 SMNVEV (reference sequence). The CDR3 region has the DNA TGTGCCAGCAGTTTACTCTCTCCGGGACAGGGTTCCTATAATTCACCCCTCCACTTT. It specifies CASSLLSPGQGSYNSPLHF.

This sequence joins TRBV10-3 and TRBJ1-2; 8 nucleotides line up with TRBD1. Germline lookup yields CDR1 ENHRY and CDR2 SYGVKD. J was trimmed by 8 bases and V by 0 bases; bases with no gene match: 8. The CDR3 totals 15 residues. CDR3 DNA: TGTGCCATCAGTGAGTCCGGCAGGGGGCCGAGGGGCTACACCTTC. It is translated as CAISESGRGPRGYTF.

This sequence joins TRBV6-5 and TRBJ2-7, with TRBD1 matching 7 bases. The CDR3 is made up of 15 amino acids. After removal of 6 bases from V and 3 bases from J, the junction contained 11 bases not matched to a gene. Germline V gives CDR1 MNHEY, CDR2 SVGAGI. The DNA of the CDR3 is TGTGCCAGCAGCTGGGGACAGACGGCCCTCTACGAGCAGTACTTC. Translating gives CASSWGQTALYEQYF.

This clone occurred many times. The CDR3 spells CASSLYGVRTGDYEQYF. CDR3 coding DNA: TGTGCCAGCAGTTTATATGGGGTGCGGACAGGAGACTACGAGCAGTACTTC. The V gene is TRBV28, the J gene TRBJ2-7, with 7 positions matching TRBD1. This CDR3 has 17 amino acids. The V and J ends lost 1 base and 3 bases, in that order; junction bases with no gene match: 12. Looked up from germline, CDR1 is MDHEN and CDR2 is SYDVKM.

The table lists this clone with a few counts. V and J are TRBV11-2 and TRBJ2-2; 9 nucleotides align to TRBD1. The CDR3 is 14 amino acids. V lost 3 bases to trimming and J lost 6 bases; unmatched junction nucleotides: 2. From germline, CDR1 is SGHAT and CDR2 FQNNGV. CDR3 sequence reads: CASSFDRGAGELFF. The CDR3, as DNA: TGTGCCAGCAGCTTCGACAGGGGGGCCGGGGAGCTGTTTTTT.

The chain couples TRBV28 to TRBJ2-3; 7 bases match TRBD1. Trimming at V came to 5 bases and at J to 6 bases, leaving 17 bases not matched to a gene. Germline V gene sequence: CDR1 MDHEN, CDR2 SYDVKM. The CDR3 covers 17 residues. The CDR3 sequence is CASSPRQGRSLQDTQYF. CDR3 nucleotides: TGTGCCAGCAGTCCACGACAGGGCCGGAGCTTACAGGATACGCAGTATTTT.

Comments on this clone: An end of the junction differs from the germline gene, which may be a read error. The chain has TRBV7-7 and TRBJ2-1; D unresolved. Germline V gene lookup returns CDR1 SSHAT and CDR2 FNYEAQ (reference sequence). The CDR3 spans 13 residues. The CDR3, as DNA: TGTGCTAGCAGCTTAGTTTTAGGCAATGAGCAGTTCTTC. Its translation is CASSLVLGNEQFF.

The chain carries TRBV18 and TRBJ1-1; 7 nucleotides match TRBD1. The CDR3 extends over 15 amino acids. Germline V gene lookup returns CDR1 KGHSH and CDR2 LQKENI. After removal of 5 bases from V and 1 base from J, the junction contained 7 bases not matched to a gene. The CDR3 sequence: CASSGAGQSNTEAFF. DNA for the CDR3: TGTGCCAGCTCAGGAGCGGGACAGTCGAACACTGAAGCTTTCTTT.

This clone appeared many times. The chain carries TRBV30 and TRBJ2-1; TRBD2 agrees at 7 bases. This CDR3 spans 16 amino acids. With 2 bases clipped from V and 0 bases from J, the junction kept 7 bases outside the gene matches. Germline V gene lookup returns CDR1 GTSNPN and CDR2 SVGIG (reference sequence). The CDR3 reads CAWSISGLSSYNEQFF. Written as DNA, the CDR3 is TGTGCCTGGAGTATTAGCGGGTTAAGCTCCTACAATGAGCAGTTCTTC.

This clone has only a few counts. The V and J genes are TRBV7-2 and TRBJ2-7; possibly TRBD1 for D (6 bases). The CDR3 length is 14 residues. Germline CDR1 reads SGHTA; CDR2 reads FQGNSA. The chain's CDR3 is CAKRRGVKPYEQYF. In nucleotides, the CDR3 is TGTGCAAAACGCAGGGGTGTAAAGCCCTACGAGCAGTACTTC.

This clone was recorded a few times. At one end the junction does not follow the germline gene, possibly because of a read error. The V and J genes are TRBV10-2 and TRBJ1-3; D gene ambiguous. The CDR3 has 14 residues. Germline CDR1 is WSHSY and CDR2 is SAAADI. The CDR3 region is CAISDPRAGNTIYF. The DNA of the CDR3 is TGTGCCATCAGTGATCCCCGGGCTGGAAACACCATATATTTT.